This T cell receptor (beta chain) came from a study of early T cells in non-severe SARS-CoV-2 infection. Deletions cut 0 bases from V and 4 bases from J, with 13 bases between. Germline-derived CDR1 and CDR2 are MGHRA and YSYEKL. This CDR3 has 16 residues. Unique molecular identifiers were added to individual cDNA molecules. TCRdb analysed the 5' RACE reads with MiXCR anew, one entry per CDR3 protein. The repertoire includes under 75,000 distinct CDR3 sequences, roughly 13% of them detected once, and about 7.7% sits in the top ten. This clonotype was detected only a few times. Material for sequencing was whole blood. V is TRBV4-1 and J is TRBJ2-1; D possibly corresponds to TRBD1 (6 bases). The receptor's source is an adult who was a healthcare worker with PCR-confirmed SARS-CoV-2 infection or an uninfected control (not recorded which). CDR3 region: CASSQDRGGAYNEQFF. In DNA, the CDR3 is TGCGCCAGCAGCCAAGATCGAGGGGGAGCGTACAATGAGCAGTTCTTC.